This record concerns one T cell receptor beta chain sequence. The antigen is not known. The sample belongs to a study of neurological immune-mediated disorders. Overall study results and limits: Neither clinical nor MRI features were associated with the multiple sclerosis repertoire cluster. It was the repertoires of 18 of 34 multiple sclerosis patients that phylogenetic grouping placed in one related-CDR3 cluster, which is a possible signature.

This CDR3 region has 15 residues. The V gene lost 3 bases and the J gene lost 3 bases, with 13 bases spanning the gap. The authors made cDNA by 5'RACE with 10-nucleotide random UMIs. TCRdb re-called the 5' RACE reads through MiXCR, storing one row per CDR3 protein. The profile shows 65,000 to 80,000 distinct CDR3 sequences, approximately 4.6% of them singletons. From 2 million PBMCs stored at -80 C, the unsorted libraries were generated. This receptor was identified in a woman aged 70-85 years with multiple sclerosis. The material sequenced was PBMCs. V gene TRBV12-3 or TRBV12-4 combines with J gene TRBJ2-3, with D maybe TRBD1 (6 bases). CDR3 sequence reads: CASSFRRGGTDTQYF. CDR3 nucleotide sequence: TGTGCCAGCAGTTTTCGCAGGGGCGGGACAGATACGCAGTATTTT.